The TCR beta chain under discussion was sequenced for a study of blood T cell repertoires in COVID-19. V was shortened by 2 bases and J by 1 base, with 12 bases between the two germline ends. The length of the CDR3 is 15 residues. Germline CDR1 and CDR2: ENHRY and SYGVKD. Some clones are missing from TCRdb's copy, which holds only in-frame ones; the method was immunoSEQ multiplex PCR. The sample holds tens of thousands of clones; about 86% are singletons and the top ten take more than 0.95%. There are a few counts of this clone. Material: peripheral blood. The chain employs TRBV10-3 and TRBJ2-7; TRBD2 is a possible D gene (5 bases). This TCR derives from a man aged 35 to 55 with acute or convalescent COVID-19. This CDR3 is CAISERDLQSYEQYF. CDR3 in DNA: TGTGCCATCAGTGAGCGGGATTTGCAATCCTACGAGCAGTACTTC.